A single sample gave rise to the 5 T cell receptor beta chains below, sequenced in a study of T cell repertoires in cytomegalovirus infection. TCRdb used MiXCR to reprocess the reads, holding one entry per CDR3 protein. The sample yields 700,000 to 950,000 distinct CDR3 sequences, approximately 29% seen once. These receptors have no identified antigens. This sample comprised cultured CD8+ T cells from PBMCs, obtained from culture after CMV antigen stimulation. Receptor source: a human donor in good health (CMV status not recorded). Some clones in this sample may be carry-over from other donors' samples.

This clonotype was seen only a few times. CDR3 nucleotides: TGTGCCAGCAGCGTAGCGTCTAGCCGAATCAGGACAGGGGAGGGCTACACCTTC. This gives the protein CASSVASSRIRTGEGYTF. V gene TRBV9 combines with J gene TRBJ1-2, with TRBD1 matching over 9 bases. CDR3 length: 18 residues. Germline-derived CDR1 and CDR2 are SGDLS and YYNGEE. V was pared by 0 bases and J by 8 bases, with 17 bases of the junction left unmatched.

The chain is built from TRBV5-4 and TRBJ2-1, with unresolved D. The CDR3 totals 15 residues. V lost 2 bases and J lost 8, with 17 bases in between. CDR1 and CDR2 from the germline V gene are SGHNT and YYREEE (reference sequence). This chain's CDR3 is CASSFLELNLDEQFF. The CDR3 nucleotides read TGTGCCAGCAGCTTCCTAGAGCTAAATTTGGATGAGCAGTTCTTC.

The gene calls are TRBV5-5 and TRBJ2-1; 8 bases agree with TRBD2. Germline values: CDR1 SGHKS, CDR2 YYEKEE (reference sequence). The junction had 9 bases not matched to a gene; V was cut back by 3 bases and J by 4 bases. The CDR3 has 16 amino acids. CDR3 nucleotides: TGTGCCAGCAGCTGGGGCTGGGAGCGGGGGTACAATGAGCAGTTCTTC. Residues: CASSWGWERGYNEQFF. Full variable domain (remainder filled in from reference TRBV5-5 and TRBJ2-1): DAGVTQSPTHLIKTRGQQVTLRCSPISGHKSVSWYQQVLGQGPQFIFQYYEKEERGRGNFPDRFSARQFPNYSSELNVNALLLGDSALYLCASSWGWERGYNEQFFGPGTRLTVL.

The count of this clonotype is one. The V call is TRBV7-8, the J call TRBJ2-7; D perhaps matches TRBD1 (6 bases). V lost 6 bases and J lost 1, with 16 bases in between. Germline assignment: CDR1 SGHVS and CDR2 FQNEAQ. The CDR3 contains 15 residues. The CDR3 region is CASRPDRNSSYEQYF. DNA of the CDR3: TGTGCCAGCAGACCCGACAGGAACTCTTCCTACGAGCAGTACTTC.

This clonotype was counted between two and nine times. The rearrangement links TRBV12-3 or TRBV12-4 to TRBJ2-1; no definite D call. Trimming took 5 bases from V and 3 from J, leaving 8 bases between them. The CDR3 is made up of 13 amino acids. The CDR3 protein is CASSTPVYNEQFF. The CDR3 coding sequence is TGTGCCAGCAGTACGCCGGTCTACAATGAGCAGTTCTTC.